The source of this TCR beta chain is a study of control samples from healthy donors and cancer patients. Germline CDR1 reads SGHVS; CDR2 reads FNYEAQ. There are 15 residues in the CDR3. With V trimmed by 5 bases and J by 9 bases, 13 bases remained unmatched. Profiled with immunoSEQ multiplex PCR; TCRdb holds only in-frame clones, not every one. The table includes roughly 69,000 clones, more than 70% detected once. This TCR was sampled from a woman between 50 and 59 years old with head and neck cancer. J is TRBJ2-5 and V is TRBV7-6; 9 bases align to TRBD1. The sequencing sample was made of PBMCs. CDR3 sequence (DNA): TGTGCCAGCAGCGTTAGACAGGGGGGCGGAGACGCCCAGTACTTC. As protein: CASSVRQGGGDAQYF.